This T cell receptor (beta chain) was found in a study of T cell responses to AZD1222 COVID-19 vaccine (TCRdb year 2021). With regard to the full study: AZD1222 recipients whose second dose came at about 4 weeks and those whose second dose came at about 12 weeks were combined into one group, since spike-specific TCR depth and breadth did not differ between the two schedules. A total of just over 230 trial participants underwent TCR sequencing, of whom 200 to 220 received two doses of AZD1222 and about 26 received two doses of the MenACWY control vaccine. Trial participants were enrolled into age subgroups of 18-55, 56-69 and 70-plus years, which contained approximately 150, 30 and 60 TCR-sequenced participants, respectively.

V lost 4 bases and J lost 0 bases, and the count of bases not matched to a germline gene is 4. As encoded in the germline V gene, CDR1 is KGHDR while CDR2 is SFDVKD. CDR3 length: 16 amino acids, cysteine to phenylalanine. The retained sequence is limited to the CDR3, 48 bases, with the frame set at the first base. In light of the paper, this sample's time point label describes: baseline before first vaccination. The vaccinee samples were drawn from two UK trials, COV001 and COV002, one of which was a single-blind randomized controlled phase 2/3 trial testing AZD1222 (ChAdOx1 nCoV-19) in healthy adults. For TCRbeta chain sequencing, PBMC samples from trial participants were taken at day 0 and at day 28 after the second dose. The CDR3 regions of human TCRbeta chains were subjected to immunosequencing. Under the source paper's analysis protocol: TCRs in the repertoires were compared against a reference library of SARS-CoV-2-specific TCRs that had been generated with the MIRA antigen-specificity platform. Breadth meant the fraction of unique TCRs that were SARS-CoV-2-associated, whereas depth meant the fraction of total T cells that were SARS-CoV-2-associated. Using the MIRA data, each spike-specific TCR was mapped to the spike region that the TCR reacts to and placed in a CD4 or CD8 class. Log10-transformed breadth and depth values were compared by one-way ANOVA with Sidak's multiple comparisons tests. What TCRdb holds here is the immuneACCESS table cut down to in-frame rearrangements. Part of the clones is not present; checked against another copy, under half of the missing clones reflect an unresolved V gene, and the others are unexplained. D and trimming come from the DNA, and the V and J calls and clone size come from that table. Across this sample there are 74,000 or so clones, with 70% to 90% seen only once. About 13% of the sample is taken by the ten largest.

The paper's findings and limits, for the study overall: Conclusions about previously exposed vaccinees are limited because only a handful of AZD1222 recipients were SARS-CoV-2 seropositive at baseline. Most participants were white British and females outnumbered males, and the authors suggested that clonal diversity may have been underestimated. Epitopes outside the regions mutated in the B.1.351 and B.1.1.7 variants were reportedly recognized by nearly half of the unique spike-specific TCRs. The 56-69-year group was small, and its depth increase did not reach significance, likely because of low power. Spike-specific TCR breadth and depth rose significantly after two AZD1222 doses compared with day 0 and with MenACWY recipients. The vaccine-associated CD4 TCRs covered the entire spike protein, and the dominant responses fell in regions 160-218 and 743-854. Because no day 14 peak-response samples were available, the repertoires could be characterized only after the peak T cell response.

Worth noting for this clone: Its antigen remains undetermined. The input lacks base qualities; no much larger clone sits a single base away.

This clonotype was sampled from an adult in good health. The rearranged chain carries TRBV24-1 and TRBJ2-2, and TRBD2 matches 7 of the central bases. Sequencing was performed on peripheral blood, taken on day 0 of AZD1222 vaccination. CDR3 sequence: CATSETGTTNTGELFF. The nucleotide sequence is given as TGTGCCACCAGTGAGACCGGGACTACGAACACCGGGGAGCTGTTTTTT.